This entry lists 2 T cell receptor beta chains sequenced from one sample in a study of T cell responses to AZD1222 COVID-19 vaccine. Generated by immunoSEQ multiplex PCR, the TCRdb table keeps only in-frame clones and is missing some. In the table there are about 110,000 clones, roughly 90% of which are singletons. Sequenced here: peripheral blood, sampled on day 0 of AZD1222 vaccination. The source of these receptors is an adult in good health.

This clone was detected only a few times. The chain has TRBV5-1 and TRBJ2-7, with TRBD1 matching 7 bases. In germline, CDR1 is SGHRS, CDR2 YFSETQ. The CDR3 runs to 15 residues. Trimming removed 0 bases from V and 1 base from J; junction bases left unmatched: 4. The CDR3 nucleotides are TGCGCCAGCAGCTTGGCGCAGGGGGTTTCCTACGAGCAGTACTTC. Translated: CASSLAQGVSYEQYF.

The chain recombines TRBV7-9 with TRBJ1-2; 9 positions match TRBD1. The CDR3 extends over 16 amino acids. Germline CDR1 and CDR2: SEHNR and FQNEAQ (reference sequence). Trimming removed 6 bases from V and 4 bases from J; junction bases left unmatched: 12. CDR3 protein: CASSLSVEDRGYGYTF. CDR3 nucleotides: TGTGCCAGCAGTTTATCCGTGGAGGACAGGGGCTATGGCTACACCTTC.